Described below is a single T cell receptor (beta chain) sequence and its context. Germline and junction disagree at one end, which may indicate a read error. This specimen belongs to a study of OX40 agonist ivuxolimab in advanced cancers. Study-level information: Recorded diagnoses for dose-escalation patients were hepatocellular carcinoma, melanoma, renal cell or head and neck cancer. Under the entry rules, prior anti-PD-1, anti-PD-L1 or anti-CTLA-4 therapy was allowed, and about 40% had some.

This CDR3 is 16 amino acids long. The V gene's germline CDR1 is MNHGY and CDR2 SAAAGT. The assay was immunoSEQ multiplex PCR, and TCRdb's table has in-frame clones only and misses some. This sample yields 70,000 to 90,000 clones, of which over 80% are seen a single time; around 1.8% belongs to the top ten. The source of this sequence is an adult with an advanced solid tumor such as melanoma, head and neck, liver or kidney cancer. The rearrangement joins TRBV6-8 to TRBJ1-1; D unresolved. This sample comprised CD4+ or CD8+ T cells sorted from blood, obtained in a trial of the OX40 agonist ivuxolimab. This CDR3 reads CASSHNAQPGPTDAFF. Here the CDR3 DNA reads TGTGCCAGCAGCCACAATGCCCAGCCAGGACCCACTGATGCTTTCTTT.